The entry below describes one T cell receptor (beta chain). Its target is not known. This record comes from a study of shared clonotypes between healthy human individuals. Study observations and caveats: It was observed that 5% to 6.5% of naive CD4 clonotypes were shared across a few donors. Clonotype sharing levels among donors were expected to vary with sequencing depth. As a rule, naive subsets had a larger estimated richness than memory subsets.

In germline, CDR1 is ENHRY, CDR2 SYGVKD. V lost 10 bases and J lost 5, with 17 bases in between. This CDR3 is 13 amino acids long. Data came from immunoSEQ multiplex PCR; TCRdb stores just in-frame clones and leaves some out. The sample includes about 2.4 million clones, around nine tenths of them seen just once. The sample consisted of naive CD4+ T cells sorted from blood. As to subset: CD45RA+ positively selected. This clonotype was obtained from a man aged 18 to 29 in good health. The genes are TRBV10-3 and TRBJ2-5, with D perhaps matching TRBD1 or TRBD2 (5 bases each). CDR3 amino acids: CATTMDWGETQYF. CDR3 DNA: TGTGCCACCACAATGGACTGGGGGGAGACCCAGTACTTC.